These 14 T cell receptor beta chains came from one sample sequenced in a study of tumor-infiltrating lymphocytes in primary liver carcinoma. Unsorted whole blood yielded blood RNA, and germline DNA was extracted as well. The researchers produced TCR beta cDNA from approximately 550 ng total RNA with a constant-region primer. Modified slightly, ARM-PCR produced TCR beta libraries over three nested multiplex PCR rounds. Use of TRBV1-TRBV30 forward primers with a C-beta reverse primer characterized the first two PCR rounds, which lasted around 9 cycles each. Using its own MiXCR run on the multiplex PCR reads, TCRdb lists one record per CDR3 protein. The data contain about 320,000 distinct CDR3 sequences, 50% to 60% of them seen just once; the ten biggest clones take up approximately 17%. Source material: peripheral blood. The receptors stem from a woman younger than 45 with primary liver carcinoma and hepatitis B virus infection.

As regards this clonotype: Since a much larger clone is just one base distant, this may be a read error. The CDR3 sequence: CASGYGGVRETQYF. The CDR3 DNA is TGTGCCAGCGGTTACGGGGGAGTTCGAGAGACCCAGTACTTC. This chain uses TRBV6-2 or TRBV6-3 with TRBJ2-5; TRBD2 might be the D (6 bases). There are 14 residues in the CDR3. CDR1 MNHEY and CDR2 SVGEGT come from the germline V gene.

The chain combines TRBV11-2 with TRBJ2-2; TRBD1 or TRBD2 may be the D gene (5 bases each). The germline CDR1 and CDR2 sequences are SGHAT and FQNNGV. The CDR3 sequence is 16 residues long. The CDR3 reads CARSYPGQGNTGELFF. DNA for the CDR3: TGTGCTAGGAGCTACCCGGGGCAGGGGAACACCGGGGAGCTGTTTTTT.

In the case of this clonotype: A read error is possible here, since a much larger clone lies one base away. The rearrangement links TRBV6-6 to TRBJ1-1, with TRBD1 matching 9 bases. Germline-derived CDR1 and CDR2 are MNHNY and SVGAGI (reference sequence). The CDR3 runs to 14 residues. Here the CDR3 reads CVSSLQGARTEAFF. In DNA form, the CDR3 reads TGTGTCAGCAGTTTACAGGGGGCGCGGACTGAAGCTTTCTTT.

V usage is TRBV6-5 and J usage is TRBJ1-6; no reliable D call. This CDR3 has 18 amino acids. V shed 2 bases and J shed 7 bases, with 21 bases lying between them. Germline values: CDR1 MNHEY, CDR2 SVGAGI. CDR3 nucleotide sequence: TGTGCCAGCAGTTACGAGTTCGGCGGGATCGGGAGGAATTCACCCCTCCACTTT. Its translation: CASSYEFGGIGRNSPLHF.

Ten or more counts support this clonotype. The chain links TRBV6-5 to TRBJ2-5, with 10 bases matching TRBD2. J gave up 3 bases and V 0 bases, and 19 bases lay outside the gene matches. Germline loops: CDR1 MNHEY, CDR2 SVGAGI. This CDR3 has 21 amino acids. This chain's CDR3 is CASSYSTPGLAGASTKETQYF. The CDR3 DNA reads as TGTGCCAGCAGTTACTCGACCCCGGGGCTAGCGGGAGCTTCAACAAAAGAGACCCAGTACTTC.

This clonotype appeared a few times. J is TRBJ1-1 and V is TRBV13; a weak D match, TRBD1 (6 bases). From germline, CDR1 is PRHDT and CDR2 FYEKMQ (reference sequence). The CDR3 sequence is 16 residues long. V was shortened by 4 bases and J by 5 bases, with 20 bases between the two germline ends. CDR3 DNA sequence: TGTGCCAGCAGCTACCTGGGGGCCCGGAGGGGGACTGAAGCTTTCTTT. It specifies CASSYLGARRGTEAFF.

Remarks on this clonotype: Mismatch with germline at one junction end may stem from a read error. The V and J genes are TRBV12-3 or TRBV12-4 and TRBJ1-4; D is undetermined. The CDR3 sequence is 14 residues long. The CDR3 loop reads CANSFTATNEKLFF. The CDR3 nucleotides are TGTGCCAACAGTTTTACAGCAACTAATGAAAAACTGTTTTTT.

This chain links TRBV7-9 with TRBJ2-7; D is perhaps TRBD2 (5 bases). CDR1 is SEHNR, CDR2 FQNEAQ, per germline (reference sequence). Between the trimmed V and J ends, which lost 5 bases and 10 bases, there was a span of 18 bases. The CDR3 runs to 13 residues. CDR3 sequence reads: CASSTESHSEQYF. The CDR3 coding sequence is TGTGCCAGCAGCACCGAATCGCATAGCGAACAGTACTTC.

Comments on this clonotype: A junction end diverges from the germline sequence, so it may reflect a read error. The chain recombines TRBV11-3 with TRBJ2-1; maybe TRBD2 (5 bases). From germline, CDR1 is SGHNT and CDR2 YENEEA. This CDR3 is built from 15 residues. CDR3 DNA sequence: TGTGCCAGCAGCTTACGGGCTAGCAGCTACAATGAGCACTTCTTC. Translating gives CASSLRASSYNEHFF. The whole variable domain, remainder taken from reference TRBV11-3 and TRBJ2-1, is EAGVVQSPRYKIIEKKQPVAFWCNPISGHNTLYWYLQNLGQGPELLIRYENEEAVDDSQLPKDRFSAERLKGVDSTLKIQPAELGDSAVYLCASSLRASSYNEHFFGPGTRLTVL.

This clonotype was detected only a few times. The V call is TRBV6-2 or TRBV6-3, the J call TRBJ1-2, with unresolved D. Germline assignment: CDR1 MNHEY and CDR2 SVGEGT. Trimming pared 0 bases from V and 1 base from J, leaving 18 bases between. The CDR3 runs 18 residues. As DNA, the CDR3 is TGTGCCAGCAGTTACTCGTTAAGACGGCGTGACCTTAACTATGGCTACACCTTC. Protein: CASSYSLRRRDLNYGYTF.

Remarks on this clonotype: Possible read error: a much larger clone is one base away. V is TRBV6-2 or TRBV6-3 and J is TRBJ1-1, with no clear D. Germline V CDR1 and CDR2: MNHEY, SVGEGT. The CDR3 consists of 13 residues. The CDR3 reads CVSSYSIGTEAFF. DNA for the CDR3: TGTGTCAGCAGTTACTCTATCGGAACTGAAGCTTTCTTT.

This clonotype occurred a few times. V gene TRBV5-4 combines with J gene TRBJ2-6; TRBD2 is a possible D gene (7 bases). Trimming stripped 4 bases from V and 3 bases from J, with 17 bases between. Germline-derived CDR1 and CDR2 are SGHNT and YYREEE (reference sequence). This CDR3 spans 17 amino acids. CDR3 DNA sequence: TGTGCCAGCAGCCGGACTGGGAGGGACATTGGGGCCAACGTCCTGACTTTC. This codes for CASSRTGRDIGANVLTF.

In regard to this clonotype: The conserved phenylalanine or tryptophan is not found at the CDR3 terminus, so this likely reflects a read error. This chain uses TRBV12-3 or TRBV12-4 with TRBJ2-1, with D maybe TRBD1 (6 bases). Trimming took off 9 bases at V and 8 bases at J, with 20 bases between the two ends. The CDR3 length is 14 residues. CDR3 sequence: CASSRGQKWDEQFY. The CDR3 coding sequence is TGTGCCAGTAGTAGGGGACAAAAATGGGATGAGCAGTTCTAC.

As regards this clonotype: This may stem from a read error, because a much larger clone lies one nucleotide away. The chain joins TRBV29-1 to TRBJ2-3; TRBD1 or TRBD2 may be the D gene (5 bases each). Germline V gives CDR1 SQVTM, CDR2 ANQGSEA. The CDR3 is 14 amino acids. The CDR3 loop is CSVCWAGSTDTRYF. The CDR3 nucleotides are TGCAGCGTTTGTTGGGCAGGGAGCACAGATACGCGGTATTTT.